A selection of T cell receptor beta chains follows, all from one sample in a study of T cell responses to AZD1222 COVID-19 vaccine. Sequencing used immunoSEQ multiplex PCR; TCRdb keeps in-frame clones, though not all of them. This sample has around 94,000 clones; about 88% occur once, and the top ten carry about an eighth. The input for sequencing was peripheral blood, taken on day 0 of AZD1222 vaccination. The receptors originated from an adult in good health. Each CDR3 is given with its conserved first and last residue. Fields, in order: clone size, V gene, J gene, D gene, CDR3 DNA, CDR3 protein. D genes are given only for firm matches. Not every row has a clone size; where given, it reads once, few, many or a size class.

abundance: -; v_gene: TRBV19; j_gene: TRBJ1-1; d_gene: -; CDR3nt: TGTGCCAGTAGTGAACAGGGAAGGACTGAAGCTTTCTTT; CDR3aa: CASSEQGRTEAFF
abundance: -; v_gene: TRBV6-5; j_gene: TRBJ2-7; d_gene: -; CDR3nt: TGTGCCAGCAGTTACTCCTCAACAGGCAGCTCCTACGAGCAGTACTTC; CDR3aa: CASSYSSTGSSYEQYF
abundance: few; v_gene: TRBV5-1; j_gene: TRBJ2-7; d_gene: -; CDR3nt: TGCGCCAGCAGCTTGGCCGGAAGCTCCTACGAGCAGTACTTC; CDR3aa: CASSLAGSSYEQYF
abundance: once; v_gene: TRBV9; j_gene: TRBJ2-5; d_gene: -; CDR3nt: TGTGCCAGCAGCGTAGGGGTGGGCAGTCAAGAGACCCAGTACTTC; CDR3aa: CASSVGVGSQETQYF
abundance: -; v_gene: TRBV25-1; j_gene: TRBJ1-5; d_gene: -; CDR3nt: TGTGCCAGCAGTGAGGGGGGGATGGGCAATCAGCCCCAGCATTTT; CDR3aa: CASSEGGMGNQPQHF
abundance: -; v_gene: TRBV5-1; j_gene: TRBJ1-2; d_gene: TRBD1; CDR3nt: TGCGCCAGCAGCTTGCCCCCGGGACAGGAGACTAACTATGGCTACACCTTC; CDR3aa: CASSLPPGQETNYGYTF
abundance: -; v_gene: TRBV5-1; j_gene: TRBJ1-4; d_gene: -; CDR3nt: TGCGCCAGCAGCTTGGTTGGGGCCCGAAGTGAAAAACTGTTTTTT; CDR3aa: CASSLVGARSEKLFF
abundance: -; v_gene: TRBV11-1; j_gene: TRBJ2-2; d_gene: -; CDR3nt: TGTGCCAGCCGAGGGCAAGGGGGGAACACCGGGGAGCTGTTTTTT; CDR3aa: CASRGQGGNTGELFF
abundance: -; v_gene: TRBV5-1; j_gene: TRBJ2-3; d_gene: -; CDR3nt: TGCGCCAGCAGCGCCGCCCTTAGCACAGATACGCAGTATTTT; CDR3aa: CASSAALSTDTQYF
abundance: -; v_gene: TRBV13; j_gene: TRBJ1-2; d_gene: TRBD1; CDR3nt: TGTGCCAGCAGCTTAAGACAGGGCGTCTATGGCTACACCTTC; CDR3aa: CASSLRQGVYGYTF
abundance: -; v_gene: TRBV7-8; j_gene: TRBJ2-7; d_gene: TRBD2; CDR3nt: TGTGCCAGCAGCAAGACTAGCGGGGGGACAAATACCTACGAGCAGTACTTC; CDR3aa: CASSKTSGGTNTYEQYF
abundance: few; v_gene: TRBV5-5; j_gene: TRBJ1-2; d_gene: -; CDR3nt: TGTGCCAGCAGCTTGGAGACAGGAAGGTATGGCTACACCTTC; CDR3aa: CASSLETGRYGYTF
abundance: -; v_gene: TRBV6-4; j_gene: TRBJ1-5; d_gene: -; CDR3nt: TGTGCCAGCAGTGAGGAGTTGAATCAGCCCCAGCATTTT; CDR3aa: CASSEELNQPQHF